Each of the 11 T cell receptor beta chains below was sequenced from the same sample in a study of radiation and T cells in renal cell carcinoma. The time point was: blood 4 weeks post-SBRT, at nephrectomy. Treatment described: 15 Gy SBRT to primary tumor, nephrectomy 4 weeks later. Measured with immunoSEQ multiplex PCR; TCRdb has only the in-frame clones, and not every one. Counted here are 30,000 to 40,000 clones, approximately 81% occurring once; the ten biggest clones make up approximately 30%. Sequencing used blood, obtained from a patient whose treatment included radiotherapy and nephrectomy. These receptors originate from a man aged 60-69 years with renal cell carcinoma.

J is TRBJ2-5 and V is TRBV20-1; 7 positions match TRBD2. After removal of 6 bases from V and 6 bases from J, the junction contained 4 bases not matched to a gene. This CDR3 region has 11 residues. Per germline, CDR1 DFQATT and CDR2 SNEGSKA (reference sequence). The CDR3 nucleotides are TGCAGTGCGCCGGGACTACAGACCCAGTACTTC. It translates to CSAPGLQTQYF.

This chain connects TRBV9 to TRBJ1-1, with 9 bases lining up with TRBD1. The CDR3 spans 13 residues. J gave up 10 bases and V 4 bases, and 8 bases lay outside the gene matches. In germline, CDR1 is SGDLS, CDR2 YYNGEE. DNA of the CDR3: TGTGCCAGCAGCACGGGGACAGGGAAGTTAGCTTTCTTT. Its protein is CASSTGTGKLAFF. Looking up the rest from reference TRBV9 and TRBJ1-1 gives the full variable domain: DSGVTQTPKHLITATGQRVTLRCSPRSGDLSVYWYQQSLDQGLQFLIQYYNGEERAKGNILERFSAQQFPDLHSELNLSSLELGDSALYFCASSTGTGKLAFFGQGTRLTVV.

The rearrangement joins TRBV6-1 to TRBJ2-7, with D uncertain. There are 11 residues in the CDR3. Trimming shortened V by 6 bases and J by 4 bases, and 7 bases separated the two germline ends. CDR1 and CDR2 (germline): MNHNS, SASEGT. The CDR3 DNA reads TGTGCCAGCAGGTCCGTTTACGAGCAGTACTTC. Protein sequence: CASRSVYEQYF.

This clone was found once. The chain has TRBV9 and TRBJ2-6; D perhaps matches TRBD1 (6 bases). V dropped 3 bases and J dropped 0 bases, with 13 bases sitting between them. Germline CDR1 SGDLS, CDR2 YYNGEE. This CDR3 contains 17 residues. CDR3 bases: TGTGCCAGCAGCGCTTCACAGGGCAACTCTGGGGCCAACGTCCTGACTTTC. This translates into CASSASQGNSGANVLTF.

The count of this clone is one. This chain joins TRBV15 and TRBJ2-3; unclear D gene. The V gene lost 3 bases and the J gene lost 2 bases, with 9 bases spanning the gap. The CDR3 spans 14 residues. The germline V gene has CDR1 LNHNV and CDR2 YYDKDF (reference sequence). The CDR3 reads CATSRGLYTDTQYF. CDR3 bases: TGTGCCACCAGCAGGGGATTATACACAGATACGCAGTATTTT. The full variable domain, completed using reference TRBV15 and TRBJ2-3, is DAMVIQNPRYQVTQFGKPVTLSCSQTLNHNVMYWYQQKSSQAPKLLFHYYDKDFNNEADTPDNFQSRRPNTSFCFLDIRSPGLGDTAMYLCATSRGLYTDTQYFGPGTRLTVL.

This chain uses TRBV30 with TRBJ2-3; 11 nucleotides line up with TRBD2. V gave up 2 bases and J gave up 4 bases; unmatched junction bases: 5. Germline loops: CDR1 GTSNPN, CDR2 SVGIG (reference sequence). CDR3 length equals 15 residues. CDR3 nucleotides: TGTGCCTGGAGTATTCTAGCGGGAGGATCAGATACGCAGTATTTT. Residues: CAWSILAGGSDTQYF. The whole variable domain, filled in from reference TRBV30 and TRBJ2-3, reads SQTIHQWPATLVQPVGSPLSLECTVEGTSNPNLYWYRQAAGRGLQLLFYSVGIGQISSEVPQNLSASRPQDRQFILSSKKLLLSDSGFYLCAWSILAGGSDTQYFGPGTRLTVL.

The rearrangement joins TRBV6-5 to TRBJ1-2; D unclear. V gave up 7 bases and J gave up 6 bases, with 12 bases separating them. Germline CDR1 MNHEY, CDR2 SVGAGI. The CDR3 is 12 amino acids. The CDR3: CASKKSGDGYTF. In DNA form, the CDR3 reads TGTGCCAGCAAAAAGTCTGGGGATGGCTACACCTTC.

The chain is built from TRBV9 and TRBJ2-5; 15 nucleotides line up with TRBD2. Germline loops: CDR1 SGDLS, CDR2 YYNGEE. Trimming at V came to 4 bases and at J to 3 bases, leaving 7 bases not matched to a gene. There are 17 residues in the CDR3. CDR3 bases: TGTGCCAGCAGCACGGGACTAGCGGGAGGAATTGAAGAGACCCAGTACTTC. Its translation is CASSTGLAGGIEETQYF.

The chain combines TRBV7-9 with TRBJ2-1; D perhaps matches TRBD2 (6 bases). CDR1 and CDR2 from the germline V gene are SEHNR and FQNEAQ (reference sequence). The V end was cut by 6 bases, the J end by 5 bases, with 17 bases between. CDR3 size: 15 residues. The CDR3 DNA follows: TGTGCCAGCAGTACCGGGACTTCCTTAGACAATGAGCAGTTCTTC. Protein sequence: CASSTGTSLDNEQFF.

This clone was counted once. V gene TRBV5-1 combines with J gene TRBJ2-5, with a possible D match to TRBD2 (5 bases). Germline V lookup: CDR1 SGHRS, CDR2 YFSETQ. Trimming left V 0 bases short and J 5 bases short, with 11 bases between. CDR3 length: 14 amino acids. The CDR3 nucleotides read TGCGCCAGCAGCTTGGGGCTAGCCGGTGAGACCCAGTACTTC. Its protein product is CASSLGLAGETQYF. Variable domain in full (rest from reference TRBV5-1 and TRBJ2-5): KAGVTQTPRYLIKTRGQQVTLSCSPISGHRSVSWYQQTPGQGLQFLFEYFSETQRNKGNFPGRFSGRQFSNSRSEMNVSTLELGDSALYLCASSLGLAGETQYFGPGTRLLVL.

The chain joins TRBV6-6 to TRBJ2-7; a possible D gene is TRBD1 (5 bases). Trimming stripped 5 bases from V and 5 bases from J, with 22 bases between. This CDR3 has 16 amino acids. The germline gives CDR1 MNHNY, CDR2 SVGAGI (reference sequence). The CDR3 reads CASSPFSGLTADEQYF. CDR3 coding DNA: TGTGCCAGCAGTCCTTTTTCCGGATTGACAGCTGACGAGCAGTACTTC.